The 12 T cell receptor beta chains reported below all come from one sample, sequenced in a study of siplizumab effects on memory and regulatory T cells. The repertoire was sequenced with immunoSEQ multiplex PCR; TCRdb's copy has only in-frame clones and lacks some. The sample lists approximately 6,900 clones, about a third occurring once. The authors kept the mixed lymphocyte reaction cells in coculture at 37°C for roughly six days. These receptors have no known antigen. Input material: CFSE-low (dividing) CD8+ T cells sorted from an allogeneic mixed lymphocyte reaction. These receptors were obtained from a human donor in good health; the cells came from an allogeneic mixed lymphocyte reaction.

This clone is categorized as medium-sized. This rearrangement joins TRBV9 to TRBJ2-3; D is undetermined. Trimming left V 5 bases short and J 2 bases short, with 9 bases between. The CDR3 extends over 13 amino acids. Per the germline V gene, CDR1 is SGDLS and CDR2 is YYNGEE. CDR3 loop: CASSVWTTDTQYF. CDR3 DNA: TGTGCCAGCAGTGTGTGGACCACAGATACGCAGTATTTT.

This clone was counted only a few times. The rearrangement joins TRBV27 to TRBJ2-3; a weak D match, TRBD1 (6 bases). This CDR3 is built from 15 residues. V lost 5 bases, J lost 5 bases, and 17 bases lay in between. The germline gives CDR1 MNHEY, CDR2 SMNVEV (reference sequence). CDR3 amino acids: CASSEQGQPLDTQYF. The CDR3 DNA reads TGTGCCAGCAGTGAACAGGGTCAACCGCTAGATACGCAGTATTTT.

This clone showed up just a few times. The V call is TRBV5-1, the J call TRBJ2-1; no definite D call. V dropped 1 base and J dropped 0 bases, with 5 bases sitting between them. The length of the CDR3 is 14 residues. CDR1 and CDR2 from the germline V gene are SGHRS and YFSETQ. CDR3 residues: CASSLQSSYNEQFF. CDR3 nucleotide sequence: TGCGCCAGCAGCTTGCAGAGCTCCTACAATGAGCAGTTCTTC.

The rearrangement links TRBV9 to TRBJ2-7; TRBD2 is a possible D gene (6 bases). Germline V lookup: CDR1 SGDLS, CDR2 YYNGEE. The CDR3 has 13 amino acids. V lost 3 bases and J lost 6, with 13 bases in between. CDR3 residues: CASSGGDYFEQYF. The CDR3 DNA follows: TGTGCCAGCAGCGGGGGGGATTATTTCGAGCAGTACTTC.

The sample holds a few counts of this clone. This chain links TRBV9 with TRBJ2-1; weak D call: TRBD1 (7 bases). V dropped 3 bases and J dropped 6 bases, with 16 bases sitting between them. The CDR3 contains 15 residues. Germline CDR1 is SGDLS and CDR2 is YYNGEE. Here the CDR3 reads CASSAAGGPLNEQFF. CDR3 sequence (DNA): TGTGCCAGCAGCGCAGCAGGGGGGCCCCTCAATGAGCAGTTCTTC.

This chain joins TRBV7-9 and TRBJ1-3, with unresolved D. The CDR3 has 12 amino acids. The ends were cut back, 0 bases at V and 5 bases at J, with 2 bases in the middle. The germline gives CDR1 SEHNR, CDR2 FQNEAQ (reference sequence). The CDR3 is CASSLARNTIYF. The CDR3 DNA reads TGTGCCAGCAGCTTAGCTCGAAACACCATATATTTT.

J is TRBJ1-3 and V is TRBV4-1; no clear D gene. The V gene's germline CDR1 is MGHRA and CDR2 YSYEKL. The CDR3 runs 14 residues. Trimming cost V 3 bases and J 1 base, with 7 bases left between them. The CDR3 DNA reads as TGCGCCAGCAGCCACCCAGCTTCTGGAAACACCATATATTTT. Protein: CASSHPASGNTIYF.

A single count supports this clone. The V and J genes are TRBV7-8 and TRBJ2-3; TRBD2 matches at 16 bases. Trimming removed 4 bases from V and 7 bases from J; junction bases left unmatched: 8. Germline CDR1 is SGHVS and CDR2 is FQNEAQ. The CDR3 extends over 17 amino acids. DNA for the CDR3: TGTGCCAGCAGCTCTGGGACTAGCGGGAGGGTTCAATATACGCAGTATTTT. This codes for CASSSGTSGRVQYTQYF.

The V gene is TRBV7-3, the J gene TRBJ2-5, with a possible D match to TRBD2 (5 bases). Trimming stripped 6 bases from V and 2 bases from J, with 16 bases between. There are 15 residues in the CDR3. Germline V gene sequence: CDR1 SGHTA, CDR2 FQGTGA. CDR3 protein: CASSSDGSGQETQYF. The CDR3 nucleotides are TGTGCCAGCAGTTCCGATGGGTCGGGGCAAGAGACCCAGTACTTC. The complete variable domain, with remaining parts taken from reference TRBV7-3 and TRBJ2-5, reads GAGVSQTPSNKVTEKGKYVELRCDPISGHTALYWYRQSLGQGPEFLIYFQGTGAADDSGLPNDRFFAVRPEGSVSTLKIQRTERGDSAVYLCASSSDGSGQETQYFGPGTRLLVL.

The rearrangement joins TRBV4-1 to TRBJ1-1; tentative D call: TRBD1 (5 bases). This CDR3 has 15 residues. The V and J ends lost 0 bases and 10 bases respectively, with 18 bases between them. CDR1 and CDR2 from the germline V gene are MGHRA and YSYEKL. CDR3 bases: TGCGCCAGCAGCCAAGATAAGGATGAGGGGTTTAGAGCTTTCTTT. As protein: CASSQDKDEGFRAFF.

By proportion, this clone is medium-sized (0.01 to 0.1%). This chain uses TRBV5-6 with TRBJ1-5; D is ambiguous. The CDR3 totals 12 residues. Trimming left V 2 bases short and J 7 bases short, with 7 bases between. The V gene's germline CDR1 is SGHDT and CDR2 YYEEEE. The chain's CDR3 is CASSLGPQPQHF. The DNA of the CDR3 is TGTGCCAGCAGCTTAGGTCCCCAGCCCCAGCATTTT.

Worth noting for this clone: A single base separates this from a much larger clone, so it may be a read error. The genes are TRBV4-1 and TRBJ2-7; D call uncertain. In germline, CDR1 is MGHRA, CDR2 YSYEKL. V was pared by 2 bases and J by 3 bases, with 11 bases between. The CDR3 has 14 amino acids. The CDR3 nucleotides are TGCGCCAGCAGCCAATTCACTGGAGACTACGAGCAGTACTTC. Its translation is CASSQFTGDYEQYF.